Reported below is one T cell receptor beta chain. This entry comes from a study of monozygotic twins with inflammatory bowel disease. TCRdb re-called the 5' RACE reads; one entry per CDR3 protein, DNA not given. The sample table includes fewer than 550,000 distinct CDR3 sequences. Germline V gene data show CDR1 as MDHEN and CDR2 as SYDVKM. CDR3 length equals 15 residues. Sequencing was done on a sample of blood. The chain couples TRBV28 to TRBJ1-1; the TRBD1 assignment by TCRdb is unverifiable without DNA. The clonotype originates from a human donor with ulcerative colitis or Crohn's disease, or a healthy co-twin of an affected twin (not recorded which). CDR3 loop: CASKILSLRDTEAFF.